Listed here is a single TCR beta chain. The CDR3 sequence is 14 residues long. Germline CDR1 and CDR2: SGHRS and YFSETQ. V was clipped by 1 base and J by 6 bases, with 13 bases between them. Unique molecular identifiers were used to barcode this TCRbeta library. TCRdb re-called the PCR reads through MiXCR, storing one row per CDR3 protein. The sample consists of 610,000 or so distinct CDR3 sequences, more than 20% of them appearing once. The data stem from a study of T-cell reconstitution after alpha-beta-depleted transplantation in children. Source: PBMCs, taken before TCRalphabeta/CD19-depleted stem cell transplant. The sequence was obtained from a boy less than two years old with Wiskott-Aldrich syndrome, due to receive a stem cell transplant. The chain employs TRBV5-1 and TRBJ1-1, with D maybe TRBD1 (5 bases). DNA for the CDR3: TGCGCCAGCAGCTTGTACGGGGGAGCCCCTGAAGCTTTCTTT. It is translated as CASSLYGGAPEAFF.